This section outlines one TCR beta chain sequence together with its context. These data come from a study of blood T cell repertoires in COVID-19. The germline V gene encodes CDR1 SGHRS and CDR2 YFSETQ. Trimming cost V 5 bases and J 4 bases; bases outside gene matches: 10. The CDR3 is 15 residues long. Sequencing used immunoSEQ multiplex PCR; TCRdb keeps in-frame clones, though not all of them. This repertoire shows approximately 100,000 clones, approximately 90% found once; its top ten account for roughly 0.88%. The clonotype originates from a man aged 55 to 70 with acute or convalescent COVID-19. The rearrangement links TRBV5-1 to TRBJ1-1, with TRBD1 identical over 8 bases. The sequencing input was peripheral blood. CDR3 DNA: TGCGCCAGCAGTCTTCCAAGGACAGGGTCCACTGAAGCTTTCTTT. Translation: CASSLPRTGSTEAFF.